The 2 T cell receptor beta chains listed next were all sequenced from one sample in a study of regulatory T cells in long-lasting Graves disease. Time point denoted: newly diagnosed GD, antithyroid drugs for less than 3 months. From RNA extracted from PBMCs, the TCR library was made. Combining iRepertoire HTBI primers with Arm-PCR of CDR3 regions, the authors built TCR beta libraries. MiXCR, applied by TCRdb to the multiplex PCR reads, yields one record per CDR3 protein. The repertoire has hundreds of thousands of distinct CDR3 sequences, around 17% of them found once; the top ten carry more than 15%. The data were also submitted as part of a second study, on T cells in Graves' hyperthyroidism and ophthalmopathy.

Sequences were derived from peripheral blood mononuclear cells (PBMCs), sampled at new diagnosis, from a patient treated with antithyroid drugs. These receptors were collected from a woman aged 25 to 39 with Graves disease.

The rearrangement uses TRBV19 and TRBJ1-6; 7 bases line up with TRBD1. The trim removed 6 bases at V and 5 bases at J, leaving 7 bases unmatched. This CDR3 has 15 residues. The germline V gene has CDR1 LNHDA and CDR2 SQIVND (reference sequence). The CDR3 protein is CASRSPGQHNSPLHF. The CDR3 bases are TGTGCCAGTAGGTCCCCGGGACAGCATAATTCACCCCTCCACTTT.

The chain has TRBV7-6 and TRBJ1-1; tentative D call: TRBD1 (5 bases). V dropped 3 bases and J dropped 0 bases, with 14 bases sitting between them. The CDR3 spans 16 residues. Per germline, CDR1 SGHVS and CDR2 FNYEAQ. The CDR3 region has the DNA TGTGCCAGCAGCTTTCAGGGTTTTGAGGTGAACACTGAAGCTTTCTTT. Residues: CASSFQGFEVNTEAFF.